The rows below give T cell receptor beta chains drawn from one sample of a study of shared clonotypes between healthy human individuals. Assay used: immunoSEQ multiplex PCR; TCRdb lists only in-frame clones, some missing. The profile shows a few hundred thousand clones, roughly 97% of them singletons. The sequencing input was naive CD4+ T cells sorted from blood. These receptors originate from a woman aged 30 to 39 in good health. Each CDR3 is given with its conserved first and last residue. Each record gives: D gene, J gene, clone size, V gene, CDR3 length, CDR3 protein, CDR3 DNA. The D gene is left open where the match is weak. Not every row has a clone size; where given, it reads once, few, many or a size class.

>TRBD1|TRBJ1-2|.|TRBV28|17
CASSPWVYRGPIYGYTF
TGTGCCAGCAGCCCGTGGGTCTACAGGGGGCCGATATATGGCTACACCTTC
>TRBD2|TRBJ2-7|.|TRBV15|15
CATSRVGTTRDEQYF
TGTGCCACCAGCAGAGTGGGGACTACCAGGGACGAACAGTACTTC
>.|TRBJ2-7|once|TRBV4-1|17
CASSPKATGTPWDEQYF
TGCGCCAGCAGCCCCAAGGCGACGGGGACACCCTGGGACGAGCAGTACTTC
>TRBD2|TRBJ2-7|.|TRBV5-8|16
CASSWTSGRLPYEQYF
TGTGCCAGCAGCTGGACTAGCGGGAGGTTGCCCTACGAGCAGTACTTC
>TRBD1|TRBJ2-5|once|TRBV2|15
CASSNRQGYQETQYF
TGTGCCAGCAGTAACAGACAGGGGTACCAAGAGACCCAGTACTTC
>.|TRBJ2-7|.|TRBV4-1|17
CASSHPTPRARAYEQYF
TGCGCCAGCAGCCATCCTACCCCGAGGGCTAGGGCCTACGAGCAGTACTTC
>.|TRBJ2-7|once|TRBV28|12
CASSLKGGEQYF
TGTGCCAGCAGTTTAAAGGGGGGAGAGCAGTACTTC
>TRBD1|TRBJ2-1|.|TRBV29-1|18
CSVEGAPGHTGVYNEQFF
TGCAGCGTTGAAGGGGCCCCGGGACACACAGGGGTCTACAATGAGCAGTTCTTC
>TRBD1|TRBJ1-1|.|TRBV5-4|14
CASSLKGADTEAFF
TGTGCCAGCAGCTTGAAGGGGGCTGACACTGAAGCTTTCTTT
>.|TRBJ2-7|.|TRBV28|13
CASSSGTVYEQYF
TGTGCCAGCAGTTCCGGGACGGTTTACGAGCAGTACTTC
>TRBD2|TRBJ2-7|.|TRBV27|16
CASSSPAAGASYEQYF
TGTGCCAGCAGCTCACCCGCAGCGGGAGCCTCCTACGAGCAGTACTTC
>.|TRBJ2-2|.|TRBV5-1|14
CASSRMVNTGELFF
TGCGCCAGCAGCCGTATGGTGAACACCGGGGAGCTGTTTTTT
>.|TRBJ1-4|.|TRBV5-1|14
CASSLSRGGEKLFF
TGCGCCAGCAGCTTGTCCAGGGGAGGAGAAAAACTGTTTTTT
>TRBD2|TRBJ2-7|.|TRBV6-1|15
CASSATLAGVLEQYF
TGTGCCAGCTCCGCAACCCTAGCGGGAGTTCTCGAGCAGTACTTC
>.|TRBJ1-3|.|TRBV19|14
CATGVMSSGNTIYF
TGTGCCACCGGAGTGATGAGCTCTGGAAACACCATATATTTT
>TRBD1|TRBJ2-7|.|TRBV5-4|14
CASSIRDRGYEQYF
TGTGCCAGCAGCATAAGGGACAGGGGCTACGAGCAGTACTTC
>TRBD1|TRBJ1-5|.|TRBV2|13
CARGTGGNQPQHF
TGTGCCAGAGGGACAGGAGGCAATCAGCCCCAGCATTTT
>TRBD2|TRBJ2-7|.|TRBV28|15
CASSSGLAGDYGQYF
TGTGCCAGCAGTTCGGGACTAGCGGGAGATTACGGGCAGTACTTC
>.|TRBJ1-6|.|TRBV2|15
CASRGDGSYNSPLHF
TGTGCCAGCAGGGGGGACGGCTCCTATAATTCACCCCTCCACTTT
>TRBD2|TRBJ2-7|.|TRBV6-5|14
CASSYSGLGAEQYF
TGTGCCAGCAGTTACTCGGGACTAGGTGCGGAGCAGTACTTC
>.|TRBJ2-5|.|TRBV21-1|12
CASSPLGETQYF
TGTGCCAGCAGCCCCCTAGGGGAGACCCAGTACTTC
>.|TRBJ2-7|.|TRBV5-6|14
CASSWTGLSYEQYF
TGTGCCAGCAGCTGGACGGGTCTTTCCTACGAGCAGTACTTC
>TRBD1|TRBJ2-7|.|TRBV19|14
CASSMGDRDYEQYF
TGTGCCAGTAGTATGGGGGACAGAGACTACGAGCAGTACTTC